This T cell receptor beta chain was found in a study of T-cell reconstitution after alpha-beta-depleted transplantation in children. This clonotype was recorded many times. Construction of the TCRbeta library involved unique molecular identifiers. TCRdb reprocessed the PCR reads via MiXCR and lists one record per CDR3 protein. The sample lists 170,000 or so distinct CDR3 sequences; about 6.4% were seen once. The sequence was obtained from a human donor who donated a stem cell graft to a child with Wiskott-Aldrich syndrome. The specimen comprised PBMCs from the stem cell graft donor, sampled from the stem cell graft.

The CDR3 here is CASSLDSPKYEQYF. The CDR3 DNA reads TGTGCCAGCAGCTTAGACAGTCCCAAGTACGAGCAGTACTTC. This chain connects TRBV5-4 to TRBJ2-7; D may be TRBD1 (5 bases). This CDR3 has 14 residues. Germline assignment: CDR1 SGHNT and CDR2 YYREEE (reference sequence). V was cut by 2 bases and J by 4 bases, with 13 bases left in between.